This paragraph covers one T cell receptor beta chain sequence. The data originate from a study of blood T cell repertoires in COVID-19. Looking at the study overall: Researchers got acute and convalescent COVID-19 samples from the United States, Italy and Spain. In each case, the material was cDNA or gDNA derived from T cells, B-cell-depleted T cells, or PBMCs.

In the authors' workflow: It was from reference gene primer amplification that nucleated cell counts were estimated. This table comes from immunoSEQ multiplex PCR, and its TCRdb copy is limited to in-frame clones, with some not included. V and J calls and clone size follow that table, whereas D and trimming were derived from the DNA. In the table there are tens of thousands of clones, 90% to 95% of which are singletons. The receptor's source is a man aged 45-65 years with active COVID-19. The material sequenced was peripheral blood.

CDR3 protein: CAWRGTGGEQYF. DNA of the CDR3: TGTGCCTGGAGAGGTACAGGTGGCGAGCAGTACTTC. V and J are TRBV30 and TRBJ2-7; tentatively, D is TRBD1 (5 bases). V lost 3 bases and J lost 6, with 12 bases in between. The CDR3 sequence is 12 residues long. Germline V lookup: CDR1 GTSNPN, CDR2 SVGIG (reference sequence).